This T cell receptor (beta chain) is from a study of T cells in Graves' hyperthyroidism and ophthalmopathy. Study summary: Blood was drawn when the patient was first diagnosed and still untreated. Study results and limitations: Progression to ophthalmopathy was predicted a median of roughly 6.5 months early. Appearing also in blood were most of the thyroid clonotypes expanded above 0.001.

After removal of 7 bases from V and 3 bases from J, the junction contained 3 bases not matched to a gene. This CDR3 comprises 13 residues. Germline-derived CDR1 and CDR2 are MNHNS and SASEGT. This clonotype was picked up many times. Its antigen is not identified. Fresh peripheral blood, 7.5 to 10 ml of it, supplied the PBMCs. TCR beta CDR3 regions were amplified from RNA transcripts. An initial round of RT-PCR targeting the TCR CDR3 relied on the HTBI primer set. MiXCR was run by TCRdb on the multiplex PCR reads, yielding one entry per CDR3 protein. The sample records approximately 510,000 distinct CDR3 sequences, less than 25% being singletons.

This chain connects TRBV6-1 to TRBJ1-1; 9 nucleotides line up with TRBD1. The receptor comes from a man aged 18 to 29 with Graves' hyperthyroidism. The sample consisted of blood. The CDR3 here is CASKDRGHTEAFF. Here the CDR3 DNA reads TGTGCCAGCAAGGACAGGGGCCACACTGAAGCTTTCTTT.